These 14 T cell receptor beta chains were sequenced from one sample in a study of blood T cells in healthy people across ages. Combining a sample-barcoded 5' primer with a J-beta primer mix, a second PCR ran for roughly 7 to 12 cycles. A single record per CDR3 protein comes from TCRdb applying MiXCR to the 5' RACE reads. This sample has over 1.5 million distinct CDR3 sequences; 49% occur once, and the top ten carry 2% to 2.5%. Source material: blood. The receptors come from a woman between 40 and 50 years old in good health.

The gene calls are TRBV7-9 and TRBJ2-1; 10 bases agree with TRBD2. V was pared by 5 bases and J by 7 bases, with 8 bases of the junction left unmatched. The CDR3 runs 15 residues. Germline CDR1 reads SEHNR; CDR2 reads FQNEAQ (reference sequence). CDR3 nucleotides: TGTGCCAGCAGCCTCGAGCGGGGGGGAAGGAATGAGCAGTTCTTC. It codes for CASSLERGGRNEQFF.

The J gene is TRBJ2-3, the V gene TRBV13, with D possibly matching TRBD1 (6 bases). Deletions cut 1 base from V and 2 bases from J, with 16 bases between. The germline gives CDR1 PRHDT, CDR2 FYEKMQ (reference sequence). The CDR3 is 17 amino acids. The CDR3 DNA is TGTGCCAGCAGCTTAGACCCCGACGGACAGTCCACAGATACGCAGTATTTT. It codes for CASSLDPDGQSTDTQYF.

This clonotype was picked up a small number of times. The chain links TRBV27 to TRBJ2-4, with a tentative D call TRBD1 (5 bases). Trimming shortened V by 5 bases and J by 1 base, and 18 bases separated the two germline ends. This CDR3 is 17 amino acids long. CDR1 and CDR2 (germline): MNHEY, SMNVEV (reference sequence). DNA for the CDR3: TGTGCCAGCAGTCCACCACCAGGGCTAGGGGCCAAAAACATTCAGTACTTC. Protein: CASSPPPGLGAKNIQYF.

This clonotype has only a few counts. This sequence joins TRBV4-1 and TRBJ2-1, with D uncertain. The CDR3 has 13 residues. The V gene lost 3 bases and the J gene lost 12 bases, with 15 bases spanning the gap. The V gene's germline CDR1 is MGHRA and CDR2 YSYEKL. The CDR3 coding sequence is TGCGCCAGCAGCCAGGCTGGCAGCACGGGGCAGTTCTTC. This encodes CASSQAGSTGQFF.

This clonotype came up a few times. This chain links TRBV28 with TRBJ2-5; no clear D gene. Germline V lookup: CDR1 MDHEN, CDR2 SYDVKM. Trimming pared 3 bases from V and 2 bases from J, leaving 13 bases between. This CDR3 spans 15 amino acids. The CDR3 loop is CASSFPRFGQETQYF. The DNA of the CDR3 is TGTGCCAGCAGTTTTCCGCGGTTTGGGCAAGAGACCCAGTACTTC.

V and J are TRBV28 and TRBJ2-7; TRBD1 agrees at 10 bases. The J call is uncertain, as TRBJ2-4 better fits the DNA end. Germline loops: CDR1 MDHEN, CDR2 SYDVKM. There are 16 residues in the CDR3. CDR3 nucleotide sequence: TGTGCCAGCAGTCGCGACAGGGGGCCGCAAGGAAACATTCAGTACTTC. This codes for CASSRDRGPQGNIQYF.

The CDR3 nucleotides are TGTGCCACCAGTGATTTCGGTAGGGGGCCTACAGATACGCAGTATTTT. Encoded protein: CATSDFGRGPTDTQYF. The chain is built from TRBV24-1 and TRBJ2-3; 7 positions agree with TRBD1. The ends lost 1 base at V and 3 bases at J; junction bases unmatched: 6. Germline assignment: CDR1 KGHDR and CDR2 SFDVKD. The CDR3 loop spans 16 amino acids.

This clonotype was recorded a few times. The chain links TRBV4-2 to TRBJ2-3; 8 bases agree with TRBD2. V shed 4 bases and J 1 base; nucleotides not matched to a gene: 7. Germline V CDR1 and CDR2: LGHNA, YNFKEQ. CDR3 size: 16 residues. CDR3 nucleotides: TGTGCCAGCAGCCCCCGTGATAGCGGGGGCACAGATACGCAGTATTTT. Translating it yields CASSPRDSGGTDTQYF.

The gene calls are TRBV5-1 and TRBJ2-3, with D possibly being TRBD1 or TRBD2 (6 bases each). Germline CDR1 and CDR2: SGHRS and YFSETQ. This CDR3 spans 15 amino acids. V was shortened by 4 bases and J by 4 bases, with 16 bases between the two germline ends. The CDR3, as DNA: TGCGCCAGCAGCCCTGGTGGGGGGCCCTCAGATACGCAGTATTTT. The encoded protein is CASSPGGGPSDTQYF.

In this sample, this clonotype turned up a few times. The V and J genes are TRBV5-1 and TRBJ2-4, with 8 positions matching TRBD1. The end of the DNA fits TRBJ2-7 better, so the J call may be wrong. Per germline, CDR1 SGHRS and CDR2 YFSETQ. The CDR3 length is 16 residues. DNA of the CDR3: TGCGCCAGCAGCTCCGATGACTGGACAGGGAAGGACGAGCAGTACTTC. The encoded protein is CASSSDDWTGKDEQYF.

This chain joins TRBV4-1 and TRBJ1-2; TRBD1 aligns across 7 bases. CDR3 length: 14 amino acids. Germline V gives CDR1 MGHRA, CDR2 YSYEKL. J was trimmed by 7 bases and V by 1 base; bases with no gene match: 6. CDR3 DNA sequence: TGCGCCAGCAGCCAAGTTAACAGGGGTGGTGGCTACACCTTC. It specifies CASSQVNRGGGYTF.

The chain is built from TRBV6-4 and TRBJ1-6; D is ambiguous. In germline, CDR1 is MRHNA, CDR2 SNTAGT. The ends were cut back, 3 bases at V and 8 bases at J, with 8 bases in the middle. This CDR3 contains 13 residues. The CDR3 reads CASSESFDSPLHF. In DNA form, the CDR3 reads TGTGCCAGCAGTGAATCTTTTGATTCACCCCTCCACTTT.

The CDR3 region has the DNA TGCAGTGCTAGAGACCCGCTAGCGGTTATCGGGAATGAGCAGTTCTTC. This translates into CSARDPLAVIGNEQFF. The rearrangement joins TRBV20-1 to TRBJ2-1; 7 bases agree with TRBD2. Germline loops: CDR1 DFQATT, CDR2 SNEGSKA (reference sequence). After removal of 0 bases from V and 7 bases from J, the junction contained 12 bases not matched to a gene. This CDR3 region has 16 residues.

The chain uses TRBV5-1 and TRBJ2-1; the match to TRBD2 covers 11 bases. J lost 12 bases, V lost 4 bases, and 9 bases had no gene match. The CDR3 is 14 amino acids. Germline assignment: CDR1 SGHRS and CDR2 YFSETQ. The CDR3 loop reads CASSMTSGVIGQFF. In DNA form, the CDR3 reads TGCGCCAGCAGCATGACTAGCGGGGTAATCGGGCAGTTCTTC.